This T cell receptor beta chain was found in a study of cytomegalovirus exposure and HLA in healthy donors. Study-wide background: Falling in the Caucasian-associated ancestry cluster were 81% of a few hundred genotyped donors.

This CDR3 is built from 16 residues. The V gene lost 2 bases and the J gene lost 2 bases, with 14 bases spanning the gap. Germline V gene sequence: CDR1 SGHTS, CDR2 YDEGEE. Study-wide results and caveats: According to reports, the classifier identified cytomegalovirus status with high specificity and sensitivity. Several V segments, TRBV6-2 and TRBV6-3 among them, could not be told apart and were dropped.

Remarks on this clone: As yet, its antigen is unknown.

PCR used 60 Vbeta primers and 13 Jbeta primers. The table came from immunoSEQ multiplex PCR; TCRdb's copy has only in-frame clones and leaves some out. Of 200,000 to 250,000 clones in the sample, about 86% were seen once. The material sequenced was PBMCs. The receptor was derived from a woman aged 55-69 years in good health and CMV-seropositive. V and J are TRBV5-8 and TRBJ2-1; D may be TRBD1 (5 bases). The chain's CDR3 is CASSFYPRDTYNEQFF. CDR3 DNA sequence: TGTGCCAGCAGCTTCTATCCCAGGGATACCTACAATGAGCAGTTCTTC.